Sequencing of this T cell receptor (beta chain) was carried out in a study of shared clonotypes between healthy human individuals. Across the study: Contributing individuals were a couple of females and three males aged 18 to 49.

As for this clone: Its antigen is currently unknown.

Assay used: immunoSEQ multiplex PCR; TCRdb lists only in-frame clones, some missing. The data show approximately 1.5 million clones, just under 99% seen once. Study-wide points: The study's rarefaction showed incomplete sorted-subset sequencing despite large depth.

V lost 4 bases and J lost 4; bases outside the gene matches: 7. CDR3 size: 14 residues. In germline, CDR1 is SGHNT, CDR2 YYREEE (reference sequence). Sequenced sample: naive CD4+ T cells sorted from blood. Described subset: CD45RA+ positively selected. The sequence derives from a man between 25 and 39 years old in good health. The chain couples TRBV5-4 to TRBJ2-7; 8 bases agree with TRBD2. The CDR3 protein is CASSLSGSGYEQYF. CDR3 DNA sequence: TGTGCCAGCAGCCTCAGCGGGAGTGGGTACGAGCAGTACTTC.